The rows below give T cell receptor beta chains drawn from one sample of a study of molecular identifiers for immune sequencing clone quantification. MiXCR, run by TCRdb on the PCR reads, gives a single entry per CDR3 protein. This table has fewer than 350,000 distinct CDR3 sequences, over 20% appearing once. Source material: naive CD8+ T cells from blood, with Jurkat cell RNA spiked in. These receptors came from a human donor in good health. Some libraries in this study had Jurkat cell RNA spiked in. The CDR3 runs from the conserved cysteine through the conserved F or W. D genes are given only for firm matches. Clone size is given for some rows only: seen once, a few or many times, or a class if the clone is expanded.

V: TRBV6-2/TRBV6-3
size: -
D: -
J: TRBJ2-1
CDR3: CASSRKPGLGNNEQFF
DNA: TGTGCCAGCAGCCGAAAACCGGGACTTGGTAACAATGAGCAGTTCTTC

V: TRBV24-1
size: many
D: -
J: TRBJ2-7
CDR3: CATSDLRGEQYF
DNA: TGTGCCACCAGTGATTTGAGGGGAGAGCAGTACTTC

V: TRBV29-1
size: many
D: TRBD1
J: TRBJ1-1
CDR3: CSVTGTAIEAFF
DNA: TGCAGCGTGACAGGGACGGCGATTGAAGCTTTCTTT

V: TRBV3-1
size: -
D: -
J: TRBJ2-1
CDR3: CASSQVGVGNEQFF
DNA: TGTGCCAGCAGCCAAGTAGGAGTTGGGAATGAGCAGTTCTTC

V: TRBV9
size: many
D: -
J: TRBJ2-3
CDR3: CASSPNTDTQYF
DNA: TGTGCCAGCAGCCCGAACACAGATACGCAGTATTTT

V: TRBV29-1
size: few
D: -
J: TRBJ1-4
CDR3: CSVDTMGEKLFF
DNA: TGCAGCGTTGATACGATGGGGGAAAAACTGTTTTTT

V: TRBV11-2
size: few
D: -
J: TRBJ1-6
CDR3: CASSSTGTANNSPLHF
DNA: TGTGCCAGCAGCTCTACCGGGACTGCCAACAATTCACCCCTCCACTTT

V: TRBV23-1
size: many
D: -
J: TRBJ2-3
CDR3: CASSQSCKDTNTDTQYF
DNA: TGCGCCAGCAGTCAATCTTGCAAGGACACAAACACAGATACGCAGTATTTT

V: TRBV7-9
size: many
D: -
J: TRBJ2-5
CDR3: CASSLVLAEETQYF
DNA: TGTGCCAGCAGCTTAGTTCTCGCTGAAGAGACCCAGTACTTC

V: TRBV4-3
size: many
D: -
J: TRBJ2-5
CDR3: CASSQDVRSPGTQYF
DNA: TGCGCCAGCAGCCAAGATGTGCGGAGCCCGGGGACCCAGTACTTC

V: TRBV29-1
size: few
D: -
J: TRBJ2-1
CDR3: CSVGVSGVHEQFF
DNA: TGCAGCGTTGGGGTTTCAGGGGTCCATGAGCAGTTCTTC

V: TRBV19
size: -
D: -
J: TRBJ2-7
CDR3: CASRGTAHSYEQYF
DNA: TGTGCCAGTAGGGGCACGGCGCACTCCTACGAGCAGTACTTC

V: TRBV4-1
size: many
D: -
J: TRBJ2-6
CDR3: CASSQPLSGANVLTF
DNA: TGCGCCAGCAGCCAGCCGCTCTCTGGGGCCAACGTCCTGACTTTC

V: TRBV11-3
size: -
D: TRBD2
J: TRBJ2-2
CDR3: CASSLDGTSGYTGELFF
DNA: TGTGCCAGCAGCTTAGATGGGACTAGCGGGTACACCGGGGAGCTGTTTTTT

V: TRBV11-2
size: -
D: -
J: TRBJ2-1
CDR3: CASSLDYPSSYNEQFF
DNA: TGTGCCAGCAGCTTAGATTACCCCAGCTCCTACAATGAGCAGTTCTTC

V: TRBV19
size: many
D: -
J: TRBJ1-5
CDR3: CASGLTGYQPQHF
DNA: TGTGCCAGTGGGTTAACGGGTTATCAGCCCCAGCATTTT

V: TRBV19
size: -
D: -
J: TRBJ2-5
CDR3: CASSIDLEETQYF
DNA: TGTGCCAGTAGTATAGATCTGGAAGAGACCCAGTACTTC

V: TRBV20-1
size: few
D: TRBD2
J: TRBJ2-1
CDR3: CSARPWTSGTNEQFF
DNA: TGCAGTGCTAGACCCTGGACTAGCGGAACCAATGAGCAGTTCTTC

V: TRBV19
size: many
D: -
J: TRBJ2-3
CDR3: CASSPIGPRQTRTDTQYF
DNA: TGTGCCAGTAGCCCCATTGGCCCCCGGCAAACTCGCACAGATACGCAGTATTTT

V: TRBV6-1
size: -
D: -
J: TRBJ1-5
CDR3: CASSEGSGVGNQPQHF
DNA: TGTGCCAGCAGTGAGGGTTCAGGGGTTGGCAATCAGCCCCAGCATTTT

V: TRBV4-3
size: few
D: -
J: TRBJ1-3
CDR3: CASSQNPLVGGENTIYF
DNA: TGCGCCAGCAGCCAAAATCCCCTAGTGGGGGGTGAAAACACCATATATTTT

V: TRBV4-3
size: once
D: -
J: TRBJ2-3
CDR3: CASSQDHRGLYTDTQYF
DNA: TGCGCCAGCAGCCAAGATCACAGAGGACTATACACAGATACGCAGTATTTT

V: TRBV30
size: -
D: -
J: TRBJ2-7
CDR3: CAWSLTGHPYEQYF
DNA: TGTGCCTGGAGTCTTACGGGACACCCCTACGAGCAGTACTTC

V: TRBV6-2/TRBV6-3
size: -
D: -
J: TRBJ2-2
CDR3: CASAHLGGAGELFF
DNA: TGTGCCAGCGCTCACCTGGGCGGGGCCGGGGAGCTGTTTTTT

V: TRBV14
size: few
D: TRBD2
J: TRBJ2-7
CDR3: CASSQVRTSGEQYF
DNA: TGTGCCAGCAGCCAAGTCCGGACTAGCGGCGAGCAGTACTTC

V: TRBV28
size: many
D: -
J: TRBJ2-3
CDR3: CASRLRDEDTQYF
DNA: TGTGCCAGCCGATTAAGAGACGAAGATACGCAGTATTTT

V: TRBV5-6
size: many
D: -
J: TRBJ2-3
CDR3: CASSLETPAVTDTQYF
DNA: TGTGCCAGCAGCTTGGAAACTCCGGCAGTCACAGATACGCAGTATTTT

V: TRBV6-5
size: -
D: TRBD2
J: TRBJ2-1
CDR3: CASSYSSPGLAGAGEQFF
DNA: TGTGCCAGCAGTTACTCGAGCCCTGGACTAGCGGGAGCAGGGGAGCAGTTCTTC